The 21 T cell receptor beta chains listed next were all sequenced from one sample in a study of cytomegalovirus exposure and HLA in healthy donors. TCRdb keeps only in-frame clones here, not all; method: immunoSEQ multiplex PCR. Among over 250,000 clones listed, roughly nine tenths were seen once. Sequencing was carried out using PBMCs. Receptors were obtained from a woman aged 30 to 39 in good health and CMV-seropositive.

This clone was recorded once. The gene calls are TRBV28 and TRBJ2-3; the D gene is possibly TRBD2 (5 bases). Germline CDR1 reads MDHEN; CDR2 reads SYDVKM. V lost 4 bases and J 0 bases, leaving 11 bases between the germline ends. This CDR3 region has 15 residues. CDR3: CASSYGLASTDTQYF. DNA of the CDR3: TGTGCCAGCAGTTATGGACTTGCTAGCACAGATACGCAGTATTTT.

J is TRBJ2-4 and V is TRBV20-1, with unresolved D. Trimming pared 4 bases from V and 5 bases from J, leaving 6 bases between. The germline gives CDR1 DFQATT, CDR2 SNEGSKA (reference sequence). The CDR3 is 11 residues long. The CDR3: CSATRENIQYF. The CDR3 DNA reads TGCAGTGCTACCAGAGAAAACATTCAGTACTTC.

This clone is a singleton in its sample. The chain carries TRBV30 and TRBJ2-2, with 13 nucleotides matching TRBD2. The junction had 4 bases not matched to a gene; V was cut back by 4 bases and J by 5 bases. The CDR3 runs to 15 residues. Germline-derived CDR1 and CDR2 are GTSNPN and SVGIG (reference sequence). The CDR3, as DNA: TGTGCCTGGAACGGACTAGCGGGAGTAACCGGGGAGCTGTTTTTT. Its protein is CAWNGLAGVTGELFF.

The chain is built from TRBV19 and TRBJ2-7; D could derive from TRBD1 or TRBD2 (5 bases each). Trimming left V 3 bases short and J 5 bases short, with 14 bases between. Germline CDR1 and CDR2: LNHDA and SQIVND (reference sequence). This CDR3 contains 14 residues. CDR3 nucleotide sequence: TGTGCCAGTAGTATTGTGACGGGACGTAACGAGCAGTACTTC. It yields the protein CASSIVTGRNEQYF. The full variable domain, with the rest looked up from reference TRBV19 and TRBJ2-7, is DGGITQSPKYLFRKEGQNVTLSCEQNLNHDAMYWYRQDPGQGLRLIYYSQIVNDFQKGDIAEGYSVSREKKESFPLTVTSAQKNPTAFYLCASSIVTGRNEQYFGPGTRLTVT.

CDR3 sequence reads: CASSFQGANEQYF. The CDR3, as DNA: TGCGCCAGCAGCTTCCAGGGGGCTAACGAGCAGTACTTC. The chain is built from TRBV5-1 and TRBJ2-7; the match to TRBD1 covers 8 bases. V was pared by 2 bases and J by 5 bases, with 3 bases of the junction left unmatched. Germline assignment: CDR1 SGHRS and CDR2 YFSETQ. This CDR3 region has 13 residues.

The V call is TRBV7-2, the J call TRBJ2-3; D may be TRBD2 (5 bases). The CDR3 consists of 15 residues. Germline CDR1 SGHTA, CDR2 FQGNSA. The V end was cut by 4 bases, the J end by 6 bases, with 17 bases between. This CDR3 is CASSSTLGVSDTQYF. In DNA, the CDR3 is TGTGCCAGCAGCTCGACACTGGGAGTATCGGATACGCAGTATTTT. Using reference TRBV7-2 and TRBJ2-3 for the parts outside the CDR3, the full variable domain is GAGVSQSPSNKVTEKGKDVELRCDPISGHTALYWYRQSLGQGLEFLIYFQGNSAPDKSGLPSDRFSAERTGGSVSTLTIQRTQQEDSAVYLCASSSTLGVSDTQYFGPGTRLTVL.

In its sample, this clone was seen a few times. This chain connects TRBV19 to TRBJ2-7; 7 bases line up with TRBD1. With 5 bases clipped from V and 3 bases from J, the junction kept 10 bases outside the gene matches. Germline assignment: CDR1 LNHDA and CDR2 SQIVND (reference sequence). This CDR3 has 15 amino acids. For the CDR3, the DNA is TGTGCCAGTAGTGCAACAGGGGTGGAGCTCTACGAGCAGTACTTC. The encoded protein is CASSATGVELYEQYF. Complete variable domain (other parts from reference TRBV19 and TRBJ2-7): DGGITQSPKYLFRKEGQNVTLSCEQNLNHDAMYWYRQDPGQGLRLIYYSQIVNDFQKGDIAEGYSVSREKKESFPLTVTSAQKNPTAFYLCASSATGVELYEQYFGPGTRLTVT.

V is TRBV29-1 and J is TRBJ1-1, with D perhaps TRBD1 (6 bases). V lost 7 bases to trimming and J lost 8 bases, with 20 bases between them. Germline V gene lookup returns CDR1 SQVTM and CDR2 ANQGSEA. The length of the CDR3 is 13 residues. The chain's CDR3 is CSAAPAAQGEAFF. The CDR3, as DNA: TGCAGCGCTGCCCCGGCGGCCCAGGGGGAAGCTTTCTTT.

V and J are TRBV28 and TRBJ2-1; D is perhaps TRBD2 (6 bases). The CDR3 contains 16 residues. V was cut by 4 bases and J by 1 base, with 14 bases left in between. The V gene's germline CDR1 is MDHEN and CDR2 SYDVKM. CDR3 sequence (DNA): TGTGCCAGCAGTTCCGTGGCGGGACGGTCCTACAATGAGCAGTTCTTC. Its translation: CASSSVAGRSYNEQFF.

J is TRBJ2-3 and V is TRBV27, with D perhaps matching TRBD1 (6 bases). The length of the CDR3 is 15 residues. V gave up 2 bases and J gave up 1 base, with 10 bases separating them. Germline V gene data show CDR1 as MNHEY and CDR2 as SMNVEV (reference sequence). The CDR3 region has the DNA TGTGCCAGCAGTTTAAGGGGGATGGGCACAGATACGCAGTATTTT. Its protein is CASSLRGMGTDTQYF.

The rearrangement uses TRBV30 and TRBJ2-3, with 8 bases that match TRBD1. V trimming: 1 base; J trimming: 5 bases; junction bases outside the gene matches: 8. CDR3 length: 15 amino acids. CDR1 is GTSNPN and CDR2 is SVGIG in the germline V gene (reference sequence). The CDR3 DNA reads TGTGCCTGGAGTGGAGGCAGGGGGCTGGAAGATACGCAGTATTTT. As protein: CAWSGGRGLEDTQYF.

The CDR3 DNA reads TGCGCCAGCAGCGCCAACACAGGGGAGTCTGGAAACACCATATATTTT. As protein: CASSANTGESGNTIYF. The chain couples TRBV5-1 to TRBJ1-3, with TRBD1 identical over 7 bases. The junction had 8 bases not matched to a gene; V was cut back by 4 bases and J by 1 base. The germline V gene has CDR1 SGHRS and CDR2 YFSETQ. The CDR3 runs 16 residues.

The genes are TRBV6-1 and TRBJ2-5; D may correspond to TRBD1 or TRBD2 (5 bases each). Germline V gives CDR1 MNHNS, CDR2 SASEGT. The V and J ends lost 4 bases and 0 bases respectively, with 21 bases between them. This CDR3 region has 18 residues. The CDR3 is CASSASRTAGTHQETQYF. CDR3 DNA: TGTGCCAGCAGTGCATCCCGAACGGCAGGGACCCACCAAGAGACCCAGTACTTC.

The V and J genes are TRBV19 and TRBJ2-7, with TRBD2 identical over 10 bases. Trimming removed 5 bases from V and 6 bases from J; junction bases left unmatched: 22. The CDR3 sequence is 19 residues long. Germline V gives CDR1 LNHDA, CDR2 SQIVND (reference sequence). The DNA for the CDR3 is TGTGCCAGTAGTCCCTCCGCCCTCCAGGTTAGCGGGAGGATGGCCGAGCAGTACTTC. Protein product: CASSPSALQVSGRMAEQYF.

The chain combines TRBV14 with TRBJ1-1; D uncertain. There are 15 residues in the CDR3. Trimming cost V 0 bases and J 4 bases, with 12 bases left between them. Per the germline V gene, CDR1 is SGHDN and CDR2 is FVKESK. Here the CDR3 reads CASSQDEKSSTEAFF. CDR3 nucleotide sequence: TGTGCCAGCAGCCAAGACGAGAAATCGAGCACTGAAGCTTTCTTT.

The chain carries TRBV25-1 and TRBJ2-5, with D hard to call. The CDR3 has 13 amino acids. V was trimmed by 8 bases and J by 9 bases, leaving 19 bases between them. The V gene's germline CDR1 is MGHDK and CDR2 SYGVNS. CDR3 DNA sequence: TGTGCCAGCCGCCCTCTAGGCGGCTGGGCCCAGTACTTC. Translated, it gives CASRPLGGWAQYF.

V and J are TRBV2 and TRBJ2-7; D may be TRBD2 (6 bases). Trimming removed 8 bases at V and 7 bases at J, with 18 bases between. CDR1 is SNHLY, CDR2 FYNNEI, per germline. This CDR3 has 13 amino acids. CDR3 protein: CASGEIGRGEQYF. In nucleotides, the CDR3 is TGTGCCAGCGGGGAGATTGGGCGGGGTGAGCAGTACTTC.

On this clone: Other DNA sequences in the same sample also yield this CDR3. The CDR3 loop is CASSEEVNSPLHF. The CDR3 DNA follows: TGTGCCAGCAGTGAAGAAGTCAATTCACCCCTCCACTTT. V and J are TRBV2 and TRBJ1-6, with unresolved D. Germline lookup yields CDR1 SNHLY and CDR2 FYNNEI. The CDR3 extends over 13 amino acids. Trimming left V 1 base short and J 7 bases short, with 5 bases between.

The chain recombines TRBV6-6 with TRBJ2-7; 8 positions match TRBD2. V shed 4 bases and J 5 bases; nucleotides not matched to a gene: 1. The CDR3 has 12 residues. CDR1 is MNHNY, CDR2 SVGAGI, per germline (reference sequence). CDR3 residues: CASSSGRDEQYF. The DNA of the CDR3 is TGTGCCAGCAGTTCCGGGAGGGACGAGCAGTACTTC.

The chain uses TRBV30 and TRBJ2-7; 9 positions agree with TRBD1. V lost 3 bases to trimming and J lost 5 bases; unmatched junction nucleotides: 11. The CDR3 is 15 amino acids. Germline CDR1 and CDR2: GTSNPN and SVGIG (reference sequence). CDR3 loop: CAWSAGTGSTDEQYF. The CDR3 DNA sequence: TGTGCCTGGAGCGCCGGGACAGGGTCCACAGACGAGCAGTACTTC.

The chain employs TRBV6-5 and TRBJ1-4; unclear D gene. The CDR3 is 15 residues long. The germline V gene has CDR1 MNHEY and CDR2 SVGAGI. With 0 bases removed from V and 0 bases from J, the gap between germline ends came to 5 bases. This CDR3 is CASSYSPPTNEKLFF. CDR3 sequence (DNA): TGTGCCAGCAGTTACTCGCCTCCAACTAATGAAAAACTGTTTTTT.